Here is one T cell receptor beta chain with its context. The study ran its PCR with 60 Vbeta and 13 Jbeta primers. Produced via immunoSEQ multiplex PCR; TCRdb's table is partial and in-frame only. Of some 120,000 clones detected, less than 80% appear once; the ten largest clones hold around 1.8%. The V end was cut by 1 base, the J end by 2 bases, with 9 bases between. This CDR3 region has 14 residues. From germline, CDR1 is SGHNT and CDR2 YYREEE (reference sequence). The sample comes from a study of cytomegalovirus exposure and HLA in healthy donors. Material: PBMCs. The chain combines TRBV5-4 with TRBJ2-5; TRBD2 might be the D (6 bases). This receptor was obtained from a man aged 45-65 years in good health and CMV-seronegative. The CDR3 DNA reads TGTGCCAGCAGCTTGCCTGGGAGGCAAGAGACCCAGTACTTC. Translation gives CASSLPGRQETQYF.